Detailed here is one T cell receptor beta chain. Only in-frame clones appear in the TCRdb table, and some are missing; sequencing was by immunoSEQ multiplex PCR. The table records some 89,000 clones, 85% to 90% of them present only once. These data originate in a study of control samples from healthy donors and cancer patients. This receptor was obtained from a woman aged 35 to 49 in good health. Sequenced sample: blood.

The CDR3 protein is CASSYLGEGNQPQHF. The CDR3 bases are TGTGCCAGCAGTTACTTGGGTGAGGGCAATCAGCCCCAGCATTTT. J is TRBJ1-5 and V is TRBV6-2 or TRBV6-3; D gene ambiguous. Germline V CDR1 and CDR2: MNHEY, SVGEGT. V dropped 1 base and J dropped 2 bases, with 9 bases sitting between them. The CDR3 runs 15 residues.